This TCR beta chain came from a study of naive and memory T cell subsets. Findings of the study overall: TCRs were reportedly recovered from both biopsy types, mostly tuberculin test sites.

Note on this clonotype: As yet, its antigen is unknown.

Reverse transcription of blood and skin TCR RNA was primed at alpha and beta constant regions. Via MiXCR, TCRdb re-called the UMI-ligation and nested PCR reads, giving one row per CDR3 protein. This table holds fewer than 20,000 distinct CDR3 sequences, 8.5% to 10% found once. Trimming took 4 bases from V and 0 from J; bases not matched to a gene: 7. CDR1 SGHNT and CDR2 YYREEE come from the germline V gene (reference sequence). This CDR3 comprises 16 residues. Documented treatment: skin biopsy from PPD injection site in Mantoux-positive individual. Reverse transcription used DNase-treated unsorted total RNA, aiming for 1 to 1000 ng.

The gene calls are TRBV5-4 and TRBJ2-3; 8 bases match TRBD2. The clonotype was recovered from an adult in good health. The sample here was skin, taken from a tuberculin skin test site. Written as DNA, the CDR3 is TGTGCCAGCAGCATAAAACTAGCGGCTAGCACAGATACGCAGTATTTT. As protein: CASSIKLAASTDTQYF.